This passage covers 16 T cell receptor beta chains from one sample sequenced in a study of T cell responses to AZD1222 COVID-19 vaccine. Assay used: immunoSEQ multiplex PCR; TCRdb lists only in-frame clones, some missing. Of 160,000 or so clones listed, 92% were seen once; the top ten hold 1.1%. The sample here was peripheral blood, taken 28 days after the second AZD1222 dose. The receptors originated from an adult who received the AZD1222 COVID-19 vaccine.

The count of this clone is one. V gene TRBV2 combines with J gene TRBJ1-2; 9 bases match TRBD1. V trimming: 6 bases; J trimming: 6 bases; junction bases outside the gene matches: 5. CDR1 is SNHLY, CDR2 FYNNEI, per germline. The CDR3 sequence is 13 residues long. The CDR3 is CASRIQGAHGYTF. The CDR3 DNA sequence: TGTGCCAGCAGGATACAGGGGGCCCATGGCTACACCTTC.

This clone was recorded once. V usage is TRBV5-1 and J usage is TRBJ2-7; 8 bases line up with TRBD1. J was trimmed by 2 bases and V by 4 bases; bases with no gene match: 11. This CDR3 is 16 amino acids long. Germline loops: CDR1 SGHRS, CDR2 YFSETQ. Written as DNA, the CDR3 is TGCGCCAGCAGCCCTCCCGGGACAGGTCTTACCTACGAGCAGTACTTC. Its protein is CASSPPGTGLTYEQYF.

Only one count was recorded for this clone. The chain carries TRBV2 and TRBJ2-2, with unresolved D. This CDR3 is built from 11 residues. Trimming pared 5 bases from V and 6 bases from J, leaving 4 bases between. Per germline, CDR1 SNHLY and CDR2 FYNNEI. The CDR3 protein is CASSLPGELFF. The DNA of the CDR3 is TGTGCCAGCAGTTTACCCGGGGAGCTGTTTTTT.

V gene TRBV19 combines with J gene TRBJ2-7; the D gene is possibly TRBD1 (5 bases). CDR1 and CDR2 from the germline V gene are LNHDA and SQIVND (reference sequence). There are 14 residues in the CDR3. V lost 3 bases and J lost 2, with 11 bases in between. In DNA, the CDR3 is TGTGCCAGTAGTATCGGACACGTCGCCTACGAGCAGTACTTC. As protein: CASSIGHVAYEQYF. Combining the CDR3 with reference TRBV19 and TRBJ2-7 gives the whole variable domain DGGITQSPKYLFRKEGQNVTLSCEQNLNHDAMYWYRQDPGQGLRLIYYSQIVNDFQKGDIAEGYSVSREKKESFPLTVTSAQKNPTAFYLCASSIGHVAYEQYFGPGTRLTVT.

This rearrangement joins TRBV20-1 to TRBJ2-1; 14 bases agree with TRBD2. The CDR3 contains 18 residues. Germline lookup yields CDR1 DFQATT and CDR2 SNEGSKA (reference sequence). The trim removed 3 bases at V and 3 bases at J, leaving 10 bases unmatched. The CDR3, as DNA: TGCAGTGCTAGTTCGACTAGCGGGGGGGCCGCGGTCTACAATGAGCAGTTCTTC. Its protein product is CSASSTSGGAAVYNEQFF.

The rearrangement joins TRBV5-1 to TRBJ2-2, with 9 bases that match TRBD2. The V segment lost 1 base and the J segment 2 bases; nucleotides outside the gene matches: 6. Germline V lookup: CDR1 SGHRS, CDR2 YFSETQ. This CDR3 comprises 17 residues. CDR3 in amino acids: CASSLFALAGNTGELFF. CDR3 nucleotide sequence: TGCGCCAGCAGCTTGTTCGCGCTAGCGGGAAACACCGGGGAGCTGTTTTTT.

The chain combines TRBV18 with TRBJ1-3, with D hard to call. The CDR3 covers 16 residues. V was trimmed by 2 bases and J by 1 base, leaving 12 bases between them. Germline assignment: CDR1 KGHSH and CDR2 LQKENI. CDR3 DNA sequence: TGTGCCAGCTCACCAGAGATTGGGGAGTCTGGAAACACCATATATTTT. This translates into CASSPEIGESGNTIYF.

The chain recombines TRBV5-5 with TRBJ2-7; the D gene is possibly TRBD1 (7 bases). V was clipped by 5 bases and J by 4 bases, with 16 bases between them. The CDR3 runs to 14 residues. Germline assignment: CDR1 SGHKS and CDR2 YYEKEE (reference sequence). The CDR3 loop reads CASRDGGQRYEQYF. The CDR3 region has the DNA TGTGCCAGCAGAGACGGGGGACAGAGATACGAGCAGTACTTC. Full variable domain (outside the CDR3, taken from reference TRBV5-5 and TRBJ2-7): DAGVTQSPTHLIKTRGQQVTLRCSPISGHKSVSWYQQVLGQGPQFIFQYYEKEERGRGNFPDRFSARQFPNYSSELNVNALLLGDSALYLCASRDGGQRYEQYFGPGTRLTVT.

The chain is built from TRBV7-3 and TRBJ1-3; no clear D gene. Germline V CDR1 and CDR2: SGHTA, FQGTGA. This CDR3 has 15 amino acids. The germline V and J ends were trimmed by 5 bases and 0 bases, with 11 bases remaining between them. CDR3 DNA sequence: TGTGCCAGCAGCCCGGACGGAAGCTCTGGAAACACCATATATTTT. This gives the protein CASSPDGSSGNTIYF.

The count of this clone is one. V gene TRBV7-9 combines with J gene TRBJ1-2; tentatively, D is TRBD1 (5 bases). The CDR3 is 18 residues long. Germline V gene lookup returns CDR1 SEHNR and CDR2 FQNEAQ (reference sequence). The V end was cut by 1 base, the J end by 1 base, with 19 bases between. CDR3: CASSLESGHTFGNYGYTF. As DNA, the CDR3 is TGTGCCAGCAGCTTAGAGTCCGGACATACCTTTGGTAACTATGGCTACACCTTC. Looking up the rest from reference TRBV7-9 and TRBJ1-2 gives the full variable domain: DTGVSQNPRHKITKRGQNVTFRCDPISEHNRLYWYRQTLGQGPEFLTYFQNEAQLEKSRLLSDRFSAERPKGSFSTLEIQRTEQGDSAMYLCASSLESGHTFGNYGYTFGSGTRLTVV.

Here the CDR3 DNA reads TGTGCCAGCAGCGTTTCAGGGAGTCCCAATCAGCCCCAGCATTTT. This gives the protein CASSVSGSPNQPQHF. The chain has TRBV9 and TRBJ1-5; D may be TRBD1 (5 bases). The CDR3 consists of 15 residues. Germline V gives CDR1 SGDLS, CDR2 YYNGEE. Trimming took 2 bases from V and 3 from J, leaving 12 bases between them.

The count of this clone is one. The CDR3 here is CASSPRGLYGYTF. CDR3 nucleotide sequence: TGTGCCAGCAGTCCCCGGGGACTCTATGGCTACACCTTC. The genes are TRBV6-2 or TRBV6-3 and TRBJ1-2; D perhaps matches TRBD1 (5 bases). The germline V gene has CDR1 MNHEY and CDR2 SVGEGT. The CDR3 has 13 amino acids. The V and J ends lost 5 bases and 4 bases respectively, with 11 bases between them.

The chain couples TRBV6-5 to TRBJ1-3; 7 nucleotides align to TRBD1. There are 14 residues in the CDR3. After removal of 5 bases from V and 3 bases from J, the junction contained 4 bases not matched to a gene. Germline V gives CDR1 MNHEY, CDR2 SVGAGI. CDR3 sequence reads: CASSHRGYGNTIYF. The CDR3 nucleotides are TGTGCCAGCAGTCACAGGGGATATGGAAACACCATATATTTT.

CDR3 bases: TGTGCCAGCACTGCGAGACGGACGAACACTGAAGCTTTCTTT. Translation: CASTARRTNTEAFF. The rearrangement uses TRBV6-1 and TRBJ1-1; D unresolved. The CDR3 covers 14 residues. Trimming stripped 7 bases from V and 1 base from J, with 13 bases between. Germline loops: CDR1 MNHNS, CDR2 SASEGT.

This chain connects TRBV11-1 to TRBJ1-1, with TRBD1 matching 9 bases. CDR3 length: 16 residues. From germline, CDR1 is SGHAT and CDR2 FQDESV (reference sequence). J lost 5 bases, V lost 2 bases, and 9 bases had no gene match. This CDR3 is CASSLKAGQGGTEAFF. In DNA form, the CDR3 reads TGTGCCAGCAGCTTAAAAGCGGGACAGGGTGGGACTGAAGCTTTCTTT.

This chain links TRBV7-2 with TRBJ1-5; D call uncertain. From germline, CDR1 is SGHTA and CDR2 FQGNSA. This CDR3 is 15 amino acids long. The V gene lost 5 bases and the J gene lost 0 bases, with 11 bases spanning the gap. In DNA form, the CDR3 reads TGTGCCAGCAGCCCCCAACAGACTAGCAATCAGCCCCAGCATTTT. As protein: CASSPQQTSNQPQHF.